This T cell receptor beta chain was profiled in a study of OX40 agonist ivuxolimab in advanced cancers. Study observations and caveats: At doses 0.1 to 3.0 mg/kg, CD4+ and CD8+ clones expanded.

The V end was cut by 0 bases, the J end by 10 bases, with 13 bases between. The CDR3 contains 13 residues. The germline CDR1 and CDR2 sequences are SGHRS and YFSETQ. TCRdb's table, derived via immunoSEQ multiplex PCR, lists solely in-frame clones and lacks some. The table has 77,000 or so clones, around 86% seen once. As to this clone: Its specificity is unknown.

The origin of this receptor is an adult with an advanced solid tumor such as melanoma, head and neck, liver or kidney cancer. Material: CD4+ or CD8+ T cells sorted from blood, obtained in a trial of the OX40 agonist ivuxolimab. The rearrangement uses TRBV5-1 and TRBJ1-1, with D tentatively TRBD1 (6 bases). The CDR3 sequence: CASSLGTRDTAFF. The CDR3 DNA sequence: TGCGCCAGCAGCTTGGGAACACGGGACACAGCTTTCTTT.